This T cell receptor beta chain was captured in a study of T cell changes during pregnancy in multiple sclerosis. Sequenced by immunoSEQ multiplex PCR; TCRdb stores in-frame clones only, minus some. Altogether tens of thousands of clones are present, roughly 90% being singletons, with the ten largest covering approximately 7.9%. V lost 2 bases, J lost 3 bases, and 5 bases stayed unmatched. Germline CDR1 SGHRS, CDR2 YFSETQ. The CDR3 covers 15 residues. This specimen consisted of CD8+ T cells from peripheral blood mononuclear cells, obtained before pregnancy. The source is a female donor with multiple sclerosis, enrolled in a pregnancy study. The V and J genes are TRBV5-1 and TRBJ2-1, with 7 bases fitting TRBD2. CDR3 DNA: TGCGCCAGCAGCTTCAGCGGGATCATCTACAATGAGCAGTTCTTC. Translating it yields CASSFSGIIYNEQFF.